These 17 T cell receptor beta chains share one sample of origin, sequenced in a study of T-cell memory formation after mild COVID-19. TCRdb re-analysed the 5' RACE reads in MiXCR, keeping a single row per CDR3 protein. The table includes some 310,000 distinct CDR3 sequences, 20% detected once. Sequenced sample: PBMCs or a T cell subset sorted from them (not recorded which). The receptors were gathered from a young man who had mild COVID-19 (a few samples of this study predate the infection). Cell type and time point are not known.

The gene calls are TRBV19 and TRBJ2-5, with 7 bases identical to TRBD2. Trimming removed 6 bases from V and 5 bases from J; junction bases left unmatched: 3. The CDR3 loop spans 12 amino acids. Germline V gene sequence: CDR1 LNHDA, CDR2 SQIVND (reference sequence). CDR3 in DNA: TGTGCCAGTAGATCACTAGCGGAGACCCAGTACTTC. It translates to CASRSLAETQYF.

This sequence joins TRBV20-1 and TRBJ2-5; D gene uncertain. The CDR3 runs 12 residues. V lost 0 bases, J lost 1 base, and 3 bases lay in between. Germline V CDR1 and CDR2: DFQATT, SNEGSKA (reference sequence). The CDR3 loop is CSARESQETQYF. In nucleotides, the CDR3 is TGCAGTGCTAGAGAATCCCAAGAGACCCAGTACTTC.

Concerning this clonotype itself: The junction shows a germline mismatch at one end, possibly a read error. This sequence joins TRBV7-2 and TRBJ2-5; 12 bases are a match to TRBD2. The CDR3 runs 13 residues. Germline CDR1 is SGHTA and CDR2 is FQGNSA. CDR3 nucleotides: TGTGCCAGCAGCGCGACACTAGCGGGGGGTATCCTCTTC. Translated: CASSATLAGGILF.

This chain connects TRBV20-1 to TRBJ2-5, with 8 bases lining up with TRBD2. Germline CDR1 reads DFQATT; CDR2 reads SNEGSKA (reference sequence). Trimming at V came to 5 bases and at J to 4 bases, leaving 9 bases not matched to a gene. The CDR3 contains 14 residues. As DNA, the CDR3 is TGCAGTGCTCTTCTCGGGGGGGCAGGAGAGACCCAGTACTTC. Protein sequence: CSALLGGAGETQYF.

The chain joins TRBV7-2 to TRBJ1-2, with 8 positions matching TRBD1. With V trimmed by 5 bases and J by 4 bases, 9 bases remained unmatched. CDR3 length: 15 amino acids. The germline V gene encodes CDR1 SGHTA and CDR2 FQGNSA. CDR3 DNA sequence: TGTGCCAGCAGCCCACAACAGGACAGGGCCTATGGCTACACCTTC. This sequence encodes CASSPQQDRAYGYTF.

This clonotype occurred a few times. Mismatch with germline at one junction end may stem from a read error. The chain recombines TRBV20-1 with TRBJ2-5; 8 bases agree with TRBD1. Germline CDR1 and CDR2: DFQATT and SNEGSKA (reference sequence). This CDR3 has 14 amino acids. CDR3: CSARGQGWGETQYF. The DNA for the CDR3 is TGCAGTGCGAGAGGACAGGGATGGGGAGAGACCCAGTACTTC.

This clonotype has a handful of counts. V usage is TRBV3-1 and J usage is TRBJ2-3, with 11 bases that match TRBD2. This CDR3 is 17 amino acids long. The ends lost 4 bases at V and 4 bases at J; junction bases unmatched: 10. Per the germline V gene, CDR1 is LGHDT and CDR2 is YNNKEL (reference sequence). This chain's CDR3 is CASSLESTSGVADTQYF. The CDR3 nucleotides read TGTGCCAGCAGCCTGGAATCGACTAGCGGGGTGGCAGATACGCAGTATTTT.

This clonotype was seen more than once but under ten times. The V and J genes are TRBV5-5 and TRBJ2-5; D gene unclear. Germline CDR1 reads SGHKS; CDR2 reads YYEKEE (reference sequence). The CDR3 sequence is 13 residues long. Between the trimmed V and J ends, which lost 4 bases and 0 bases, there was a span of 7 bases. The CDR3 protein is CASSQSDQETQYF. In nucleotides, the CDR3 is TGTGCCAGCAGCCAATCCGACCAAGAGACCCAGTACTTC. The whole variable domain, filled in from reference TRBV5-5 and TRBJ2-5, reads DAGVTQSPTHLIKTRGQQVTLRCSPISGHKSVSWYQQVLGQGPQFIFQYYEKEERGRGNFPDRFSARQFPNYSSELNVNALLLGDSALYLCASSQSDQETQYFGPGTRLLVL.

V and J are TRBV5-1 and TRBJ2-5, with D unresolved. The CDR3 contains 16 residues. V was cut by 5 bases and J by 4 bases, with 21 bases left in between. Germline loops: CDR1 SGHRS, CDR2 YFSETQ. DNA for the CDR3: TGCGCCAGCAGGGCAGGATTGGAAGGTCTCGGAGAGACCCAGTACTTC. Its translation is CASRAGLEGLGETQYF.

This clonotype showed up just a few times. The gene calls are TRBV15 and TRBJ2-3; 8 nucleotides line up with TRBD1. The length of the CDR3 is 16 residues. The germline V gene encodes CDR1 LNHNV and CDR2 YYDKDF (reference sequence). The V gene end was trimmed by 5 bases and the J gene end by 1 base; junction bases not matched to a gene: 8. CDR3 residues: CATSPSQGQGTDTQYF. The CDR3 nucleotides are TGTGCCACCAGCCCCTCCCAGGGACAGGGCACAGATACGCAGTATTTT.

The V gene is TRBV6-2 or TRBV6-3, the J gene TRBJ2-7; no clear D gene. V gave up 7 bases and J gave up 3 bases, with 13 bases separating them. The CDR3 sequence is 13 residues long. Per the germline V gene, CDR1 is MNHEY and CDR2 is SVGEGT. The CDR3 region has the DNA TGTGCCAGCACTCGATCCTGGGACTACGAGCAGTACTTC. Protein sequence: CASTRSWDYEQYF.

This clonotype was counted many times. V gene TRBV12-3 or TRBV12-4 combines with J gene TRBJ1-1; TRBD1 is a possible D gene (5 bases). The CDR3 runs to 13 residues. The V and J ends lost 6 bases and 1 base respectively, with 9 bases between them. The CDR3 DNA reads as TGTGCCAGCAGGACAGTGAGGAACACTGAAGCTTTCTTT. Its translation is CASRTVRNTEAFF.

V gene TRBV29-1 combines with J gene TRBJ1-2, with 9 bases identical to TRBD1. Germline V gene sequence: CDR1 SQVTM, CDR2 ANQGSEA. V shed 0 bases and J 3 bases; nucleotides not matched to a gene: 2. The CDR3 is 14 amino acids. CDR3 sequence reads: CSVEDRDRDYGYTF. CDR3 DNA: TGCAGCGTTGAAGATCGGGACAGGGACTATGGCTACACCTTC. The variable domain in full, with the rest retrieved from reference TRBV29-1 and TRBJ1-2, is SAVISQKPSRDICQRGTSLTIQCQVDSQVTMMFWYRQQPGQSLTLIATANQGSEATYESGFVIDKFPISRPNLTFSTLTVSNMSPEDSSIYLCSVEDRDRDYGYTFGSGTRLTVV.

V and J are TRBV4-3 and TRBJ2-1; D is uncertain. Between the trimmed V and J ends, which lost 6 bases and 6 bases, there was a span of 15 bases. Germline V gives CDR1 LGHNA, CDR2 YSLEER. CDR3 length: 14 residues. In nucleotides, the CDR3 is TGCGCCAGCAGTCTAAGGACGGCTAGCAATGAGCAGTTCTTC. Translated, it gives CASSLRTASNEQFF.

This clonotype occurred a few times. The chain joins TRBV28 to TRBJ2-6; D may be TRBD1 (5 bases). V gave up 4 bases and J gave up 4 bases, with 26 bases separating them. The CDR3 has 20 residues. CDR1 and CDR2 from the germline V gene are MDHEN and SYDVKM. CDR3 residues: CASSSPPQQVSRLGANVLTF. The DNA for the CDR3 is TGTGCCAGCAGTTCCCCACCGCAACAGGTATCCCGCTTGGGGGCCAACGTCCTGACTTTC.

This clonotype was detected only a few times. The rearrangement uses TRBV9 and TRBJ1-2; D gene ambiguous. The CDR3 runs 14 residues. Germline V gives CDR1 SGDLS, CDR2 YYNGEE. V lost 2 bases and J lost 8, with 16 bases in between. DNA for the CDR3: TGTGCCAGCAGCGTTCTAAGTCCGGGCCACGGCTACACCTTC. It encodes CASSVLSPGHGYTF.

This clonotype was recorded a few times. In DNA, the CDR3 is TGTGCCAGCTACAGGGGGCTTGGGGAAAAACTGTTTTTT. Protein: CASYRGLGEKLFF. This rearrangement joins TRBV2 to TRBJ1-4, with 9 positions matching TRBD1. The CDR3 runs 13 residues. With V trimmed by 8 bases and J by 8 bases, 6 bases remained unmatched. The germline V gene has CDR1 SNHLY and CDR2 FYNNEI.